This TCR beta chain was sequenced in a study of OX40 agonist ivuxolimab in advanced cancers. The study in broad terms: The costimulatory receptor OX40 (CD134) was targeted by ivuxolimab, a fully human IgG2 agonistic monoclonal antibody. Intravenous ivuxolimab was administered to patients every 2 weeks at six dose levels: 0.01, 0.1, 0.3, 1.5, 3 and 10 mg/kg. Among the roughly 52 dose-escalation patients, around 19 had hepatocellular carcinoma, 15 or so melanoma, 9 renal cell carcinoma and 9 head and neck cancer. The dose-escalation cohort was roughly 83% male with a mean age of roughly 62 years, ranging from roughly 23 to 90. Prior anti-PD-1, anti-PD-L1 or anti-CTLA-4 therapy was permitted, and checkpoint inhibitors had been received by roughly two fifths of dose-escalation patients. Partial responses occurred in three dose-escalation patients: two with cutaneous melanoma and one with hepatocellular carcinoma. The point of sequencing TCRbeta in the periphery was to test whether ivuxolimab changed TCR sequence diversity and drove clonal T-cell expansion. The paper covers the monotherapy dose-escalation part of the phase I ivuxolimab trial, which included N = 52 patients.

The trial excluded patients who had a history of autoimmune disease or who were on systemic immunosuppression. Peripheral blood for TCR sequencing was collected from all dose cohorts at baseline, on cycle 4 day 1, and on cycle 7 day 1. Samples were obtained from an open-label, multicenter, first-in-human phase I dose-escalation trial of ivuxolimab. The trial enrolled adults with locally advanced or metastatic head and neck squamous cell, hepatocellular, melanoma or renal cell carcinoma. Before TCR sequencing, CD4+ T cells and CD8+ T cells from peripheral blood were sorted into separate populations. The CDR3 holds 14 amino acids from the cysteine to the phenylalanine. Only CDR3 DNA remains: 42 bases, in frame from the first base. The junction carries 7 bases between V and J, which are trimmed by 1 base and 2 bases respectively. The germline V gene encodes CDR1 SEHNR and CDR2 FQNEAQ (reference sequence).

A word on this clone: This receptor's antigen is unknown. Base qualities are not at hand, and no much larger clone is one base apart.

For sequencing of the TCRbeta CDR3 region, genomic DNA was extracted from the sorted cells. The immunoSEQ Assay was used for sequencing of TCRbeta CDR3 regions. TCRdb took this table from immuneACCESS and kept in-frame rearrangements with V and J called. Such tables lack part of the clones; where checked against another copy, unresolved V genes explain under half of the gap, and the rest is unexplained. The sample table contains over 50,000 clones; only one count was recorded for 75% to 90% of them. Roughly 18% of the sample lies in the top ten. Results and caveats for the whole study, not just this receptor: Low levels of normalized T-cell clonal expansion were also shown by some nonresponding patients. At doses of 0.1 to 3.0 mg/kg, clonal expansion of both CD4+ and CD8+ T cells in blood was seen between baseline and week 6. Antigen specificity was not determined for the clonally expanded peripheral T cells. In the 0.1-3.0 mg/kg groups, partial responders were among the patients with the lowest normalized peripheral clonal expansion, particularly in CD8+ T cells. On average, CD8+ T cells showed more expanded clones than CD4+ T cells after ivuxolimab.

The sample in question was CD4+ or CD8+ T cells sorted from blood, obtained in a trial of the OX40 agonist ivuxolimab. Here the chain combines TRBV7-9 and TRBJ2-3; too little of a D gene remains to name it. This receptor was identified in an adult with an advanced solid tumor such as melanoma, head and neck, liver or kidney cancer. The CDR3 reads CASSLVSATDTQYF. In nucleotide form, the sequence is TGTGCCAGCAGCTTAGTTTCAGCCACAGATACGCAGTATTTT.